The 27 T cell receptor beta chains given below trace back to one sample, sequenced in a study of human T cells and chemical hapten exposure (dated by TCRdb to about 2021). Taken with the paper, the label for time point translates to: patch test 1, 2 weeks after DPC sensitization. Read against the paper, the sample's treatment or condition label means: therapeutic diphenylcyclopropenone sensitization with weekly scalp DPC. Libraries came from RACE. The reads were generated on a NextSeq 500. TCRdb trimmed the raw reads at Q25, called clones with MiXCR and kept productive beta chains. CDR3 protein sequences are deduplicated, and each keeps its most common genes and DNA. The sample data list 75,000 to 95,000 distinct CDR3 sequences, and 12% of these were observed just once. The leading ten clones occupy 3% to 4% of the sample. Sequencing used whole blood, obtained in connection with sensitization to the hapten diphenylcyclopropenone (DPC). These receptors originate from a woman aged 60-75 years with alopecia areata. Some clones in this sample may be carry-over from other donors' samples.

This clonotype was picked up many times. As DNA, the CDR3 is TGCGCCAGCAGCTTGGTCAGGGGTGAGCCCCAGCATTTT. Its translation: CASSLVRGEPQHF. The V gene is TRBV5-1, the J gene TRBJ1-5; D possibly corresponds to TRBD1 (6 bases). Germline loops: CDR1 SGHRS, CDR2 YFSETQ. V was trimmed by 0 bases and J by 8 bases, leaving 9 bases between them. CDR3 length: 13 residues. The entire variable domain, with the rest obtained from reference TRBV5-1 and TRBJ1-5, is as follows: KAGVTQTPRYLIKTRGQQVTLSCSPISGHRSVSWYQQTPGQGLQFLFEYFSETQRNKGNFPGRFSGRQFSNSRSEMNVSTLELGDSALYLCASSLVRGEPQHFGDGTRLSIL.

This clonotype was counted a few times. The gene calls are TRBV5-4 and TRBJ2-7, with D unresolved. The CDR3 has 13 residues. Germline V lookup: CDR1 SGHNT, CDR2 YYREEE (reference sequence). Trimming took off 3 bases at V and 1 base at J, with 8 bases between the two ends. The CDR3 DNA follows: TGTGCCAGCAGCTCTATAGCTTCCTACGAGCAGTACTTC. Translating it yields CASSSIASYEQYF.

This clonotype has just a few counts. The V call is TRBV6-6, the J call TRBJ1-2; D remains ambiguous. Germline assignment: CDR1 MNHNY and CDR2 SVGAGI (reference sequence). The ends were cut back, 0 bases at V and 9 bases at J, with 14 bases in the middle. The CDR3 loop spans 14 amino acids. The CDR3 region is CASSYSDDSNRYTF. The CDR3 DNA sequence: TGTGCCAGCAGTTACTCGGACGACTCCAACCGCTACACCTTC.

The chain couples TRBV9 to TRBJ2-3; 7 bases line up with TRBD2. V was clipped by 4 bases and J by 2 bases; unmatched bases: 10. This CDR3 comprises 16 residues. Germline CDR1 SGDLS, CDR2 YYNGEE. CDR3 residues: CASSPRSGGITDTQYF. The CDR3 nucleotides read TGTGCCAGCAGCCCCCGTTCCGGGGGGATCACAGATACGCAGTATTTT.

J is TRBJ2-5 and V is TRBV13; TRBD2 agrees at 8 bases. The CDR3 is made up of 16 amino acids. Germline CDR1 is PRHDT and CDR2 is FYEKMQ (reference sequence). Losses at the gene ends were 1 base for V and 1 base for J; bases not matched to a gene: 5. The chain's CDR3 is CASSLVVAGSQETQYF. The CDR3 coding sequence is TGTGCCAGCAGCTTAGTTGTAGCGGGGTCCCAAGAGACCCAGTACTTC.

This clonotype appeared a few times. The V call is TRBV7-2, the J call TRBJ2-5; 12 bases map to TRBD2. Germline CDR1 is SGHTA and CDR2 is FQGNSA. This CDR3 comprises 16 residues. Unmatched junction bases numbered 9, after V lost 5 bases and J lost 5 bases. CDR3 residues: CASSTTGTSGRETQYF. The CDR3 region has the DNA TGTGCCAGCAGCACCACCGGGACTAGCGGGCGGGAGACCCAGTACTTC.

There are many counts of this clonotype. The chain employs TRBV3-1 and TRBJ1-1; D remains unclear. The V end was cut by 1 base, the J end by 1 base, with 4 bases between. Germline CDR1 and CDR2: LGHDT and YNNKEL (reference sequence). The CDR3 runs 13 residues. CDR3 bases: TGTGCCAGCAGCCAAGTGGAGAACACTGAAGCTTTCTTT. The encoded protein is CASSQVENTEAFF.

The CDR3 sequence is CARVGGEQYF. DNA for the CDR3: TGTGCCCGCGTAGGCGGGGAGCAGTACTTC. The chain joins TRBV6-9 to TRBJ2-7; maybe TRBD2 (5 bases). V was cut by 11 bases and J by 7 bases, with 12 bases left in between. Germline V gene data show CDR1 as MNHGY and CDR2 as SVAAGI. The CDR3 extends over 10 amino acids.

This clonotype was observed many times. V and J are TRBV29-1 and TRBJ2-7; no clear D. V dropped 4 bases and J dropped 0 bases, with 13 bases sitting between them. The CDR3 is 14 amino acids. In germline, CDR1 is SQVTM, CDR2 ANQGSEA. The CDR3 sequence: CSVGPVQSSYEQYF. CDR3 DNA sequence: TGCAGCGTTGGGCCGGTACAAAGCTCCTACGAGCAGTACTTC.

This clonotype was detected a few times. The rearrangement uses TRBV6-2 or TRBV6-3 and TRBJ1-2; the D gene is possibly TRBD1 (6 bases). The CDR3 contains 12 residues. Germline CDR1 MNHEY, CDR2 SVGEGT. Trimming shortened V by 5 bases and J by 12 bases, and 16 bases separated the two germline ends. The CDR3 spells CASSGNRERHTF. The CDR3 coding sequence is TGTGCCAGCAGTGGAAACAGGGAAAGGCACACCTTC.

In its sample, this clonotype was seen a few times. V gene TRBV3-1 combines with J gene TRBJ1-3, with D maybe TRBD1 (5 bases). CDR3 length equals 16 residues. Trimming took 1 base from V and 8 from J, leaving 18 bases between them. Germline V gives CDR1 LGHDT, CDR2 YNNKEL (reference sequence). Here the CDR3 reads CASSQVRQLLGDTIYF. The CDR3 DNA follows: TGTGCCAGCAGCCAAGTGCGACAGCTCCTCGGAGACACCATATATTTT.

This clonotype was counted ten times or more. The chain employs TRBV20-1 and TRBJ2-7; 9 nucleotides align to TRBD1. This CDR3 has 17 amino acids. Unmatched junction bases numbered 13, after V lost 0 bases and J lost 4 bases. CDR1 is DFQATT and CDR2 is SNEGSKA in the germline V gene (reference sequence). The CDR3 spells CSAREPNRGLLRYEQYF. The CDR3 DNA is TGCAGTGCTAGAGAGCCAAACAGGGGGCTTTTACGGTACGAGCAGTACTTC.

This clonotype was seen repeatedly, ten times or more. The chain has TRBV20-1 and TRBJ2-4; TRBD1 is a possible D gene (5 bases). This CDR3 region has 11 residues. The V gene lost 6 bases and the J gene lost 10 bases, with 13 bases spanning the gap. Germline-derived CDR1 and CDR2 are DFQATT and SNEGSKA (reference sequence). The CDR3: CSAGQQAIQYF. CDR3 DNA sequence: TGCAGTGCGGGGCAACAGGCTATTCAGTACTTC.

This chain joins TRBV12-3 or TRBV12-4 and TRBJ2-3; the match to TRBD2 covers 7 bases. J was trimmed by 3 bases and V by 5 bases; bases with no gene match: 5. The CDR3 contains 14 residues. CDR3 protein: CASSLSGETDTQYF. The CDR3 DNA follows: TGTGCCAGCAGTCTCAGCGGGGAGACAGATACGCAGTATTTT.

The gene calls are TRBV7-9 and TRBJ2-5, with D maybe TRBD2 (6 bases). Trimming removed 11 bases at V and 3 bases at J, with 22 bases between. CDR3 length: 15 residues. Germline CDR1 reads SEHNR; CDR2 reads FQNEAQ (reference sequence). The CDR3 loop is CAESETGVRKETQYF. The CDR3 bases are TGTGCCGAGTCGGAGACGGGGGTGAGAAAAGAGACCCAGTACTTC.

This clonotype was seen more than once but under ten times. This chain links TRBV7-9 with TRBJ1-5, with D maybe TRBD1 (5 bases). CDR3 size: 13 residues. The V gene lost 1 base and the J gene lost 7 bases, with 8 bases spanning the gap. From germline, CDR1 is SEHNR and CDR2 FQNEAQ (reference sequence). The CDR3 DNA is TGTGCCAGCAGCTTAGGGGACGGGCAGCCCCAGCATTTT. It yields the protein CASSLGDGQPQHF.

This chain connects TRBV29-1 to TRBJ1-1, with no clear D. Germline V lookup: CDR1 SQVTM, CDR2 ANQGSEA. V was trimmed by 6 bases and J by 2 bases, leaving 7 bases between them. This CDR3 has 11 residues. The CDR3 DNA follows: TGCAGCGTCTCAGAAAACACTGAAGCTTTCTTT. Translating it yields CSVSENTEAFF.

The J gene is TRBJ1-5, the V gene TRBV29-1, with no clear D. The germline V and J ends were trimmed by 4 bases and 4 bases, with 17 bases remaining between them. Germline V lookup: CDR1 SQVTM, CDR2 ANQGSEA. CDR3 size: 15 residues. CDR3 region: CSVVQSGSGNQPQHF. The CDR3 DNA reads as TGCAGCGTTGTACAGTCCGGGTCGGGGAATCAGCCCCAGCATTTT.

This clonotype occurred a few times. This sequence joins TRBV5-1 and TRBJ2-1; 10 nucleotides line up with TRBD2. Germline values: CDR1 SGHRS, CDR2 YFSETQ. V dropped 4 bases and J dropped 8; count of bases not matched to a gene: 12. The CDR3 extends over 16 amino acids. Written as DNA, the CDR3 is TGCGCCAGCAGCCTGGGAGGTAGCGGGGGGTCGGATGAGCAGTTCTTC. As protein: CASSLGGSGGSDEQFF.

This clonotype was counted many times. The chain has TRBV29-1 and TRBJ2-7; D possibly corresponds to TRBD1 (5 bases). The CDR3 contains 12 residues. Germline values: CDR1 SQVTM, CDR2 ANQGSEA. Trimming removed 4 bases from V and 4 bases from J, with 11 bases in between. Here the CDR3 DNA reads TGCAGCGTTGCGACAGTTTCTTACGAGCAGTACTTC. It translates to CSVATVSYEQYF.

This clonotype has ten or more counts. The genes are TRBV6-1 and TRBJ1-1; 8 nucleotides line up with TRBD1. The V gene end was trimmed by 6 bases and the J gene end by 9 bases; junction bases not matched to a gene: 9. Germline V gene lookup returns CDR1 MNHNS and CDR2 SASEGT. This CDR3 contains 13 residues. CDR3 residues: CASRTGQDNKAFF. CDR3 nucleotide sequence: TGTGCCAGCAGGACGGGACAGGATAACAAAGCTTTCTTT.

This clonotype was seen only a few times. CDR3 amino acids: CASSPQTGSEAFF. CDR3 coding DNA: TGTGCCAGCAGCCCCCAGACAGGGTCTGAAGCTTTCTTT. The V gene is TRBV7-2, the J gene TRBJ1-1; 7 bases fit TRBD1. Trimming at V came to 5 bases and at J to 6 bases, leaving 6 bases not matched to a gene. This CDR3 region has 13 residues. CDR1 and CDR2 from the germline V gene are SGHTA and FQGNSA.

This clonotype appeared a few times. The chain has TRBV20-1 and TRBJ2-1; the D call may be TRBD1 or TRBD2 (7 bases each). The CDR3 is 15 amino acids. Trimming left V 7 bases short and J 6 bases short, with 22 bases between. Germline CDR1 is DFQATT and CDR2 is SNEGSKA (reference sequence). The CDR3 loop reads CSVLQGGAQGNEQFF. The CDR3 DNA sequence: TGCAGTGTTCTCCAGGGGGGGGCCCAGGGCAATGAGCAGTTCTTC.

The V call is TRBV9, the J call TRBJ1-5; D might be TRBD1 (5 bases). This CDR3 comprises 14 residues. Germline CDR1 and CDR2: SGDLS and YYNGEE. V lost 2 bases and J lost 4, with 10 bases in between. The CDR3 reads CASSVGTENQPQHF. CDR3 coding DNA: TGTGCCAGCAGCGTTGGGACGGAGAATCAGCCCCAGCATTTT.

This clonotype was seen a few times. The rearrangement links TRBV18 to TRBJ1-5; no definite D call. Trimming took off 6 bases at V and 5 bases at J, with 17 bases between the two ends. CDR1 is KGHSH and CDR2 is LQKENI in the germline V gene. The CDR3 is 15 amino acids. CDR3 protein: CASSTAPPGDQPQHF. The DNA of the CDR3 is TGTGCCAGCTCCACCGCCCCCCCGGGCGATCAGCCCCAGCATTTT.

The chain couples TRBV29-1 to TRBJ2-7; perhaps TRBD1 as D (6 bases). V was clipped by 2 bases and J by 3 bases, with 17 bases between them. This CDR3 is 15 amino acids long. The germline V gene has CDR1 SQVTM and CDR2 ANQGSEA. This CDR3 is CSVEPLRGEVYEQYF. The CDR3 region has the DNA TGCAGCGTTGAACCTCTCAGGGGAGAGGTCTACGAGCAGTACTTC.

Ten or more counts support this clonotype. The chain employs TRBV7-2 and TRBJ1-2, with 9 nucleotides matching TRBD1. This CDR3 region has 16 residues. Germline V gene data show CDR1 as SGHTA and CDR2 as FQGNSA. V shed 2 bases, J shed 8 bases, and the junction held 12 bases outside the gene matches. CDR3 in DNA: TGTGCCAGCAGCTTACAGACGGGGACAGGGTTTAGAGGCTACACCTTC. Translation gives CASSLQTGTGFRGYTF.